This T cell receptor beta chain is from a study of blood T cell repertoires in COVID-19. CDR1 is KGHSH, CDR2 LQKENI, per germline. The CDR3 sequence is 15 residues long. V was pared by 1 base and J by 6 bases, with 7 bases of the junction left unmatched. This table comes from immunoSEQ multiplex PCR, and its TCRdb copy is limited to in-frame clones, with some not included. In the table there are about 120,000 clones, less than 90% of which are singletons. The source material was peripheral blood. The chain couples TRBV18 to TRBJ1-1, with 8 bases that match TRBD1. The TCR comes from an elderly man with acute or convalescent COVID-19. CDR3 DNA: TGTGCCAGCTCACCACTTACAGGGGGAGAGGCTGAAGCTTTCTTT. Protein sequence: CASSPLTGGEAEAFF.